This T cell receptor (beta chain) is drawn from a study of T cell responses to AZD1222 COVID-19 vaccine. Deletions cut 4 bases from V and 2 bases from J, with 20 bases between. CDR1 is LGHDT, CDR2 YNNKEL, per germline (reference sequence). The CDR3 is 17 residues long. This table comes from immunoSEQ multiplex PCR, and its TCRdb copy is limited to in-frame clones, with some not included. The table has about 140,000 clones, around 88% seen once. The V gene is TRBV3-1 (or the pseudogene TRBV3-2), the J gene TRBJ1-1, with a weak D call TRBD1 (6 bases). Sequenced material: peripheral blood, taken on day 0 of AZD1222 vaccination. The sequence was collected from an adult in good health. CDR3: CASSREFGGAVNTEAFF. The CDR3 DNA sequence: TGTGCCAGCAGCCGGGAGTTTGGGGGGGCCGTAAACACTGAAGCTTTCTTT.